These 15 T cell receptor beta chains were sequenced from one sample in a study of blood T cells in healthy people across ages. A J-beta primer mix and a sample-barcoded 5' primer were used in a second PCR of about 6 to 12 cycles. TCRdb recomputed calls from the 5' RACE reads with MiXCR, one row per CDR3 protein. The sample yields more than 1 million distinct CDR3 sequences, 40% to 55% seen once. The sequenced sample was blood. The receptors derive from a woman in her fifties or sixties in good health.

This clonotype has just a few counts. The V gene is TRBV12-3 or TRBV12-4, the J gene TRBJ2-5; 7 bases line up with TRBD1. The CDR3 is made up of 14 amino acids. J gave up 8 bases and V 6 bases, and 12 bases lay outside the gene matches. The CDR3 region has the DNA TGTGCCAGCAGCCCGGACAGGAGCCCGGACACCCAGTACTTC. Translation gives CASSPDRSPDTQYF.

This clonotype showed up just once. The V and J genes are TRBV5-1 and TRBJ2-3; TRBD2 is a possible D gene (5 bases). This CDR3 region has 16 residues. The V gene lost 0 bases and the J gene lost 6 bases, with 17 bases spanning the gap. Germline V gene sequence: CDR1 SGHRS, CDR2 YFSETQ. The CDR3 sequence: CASSLADSAGSDTQYF. Written as DNA, the CDR3 is TGCGCCAGCAGCTTGGCGGACTCGGCTGGCTCGGATACGCAGTATTTT.

A single count supports this clonotype. This chain links TRBV20-1 with TRBJ2-7; TRBD2 matches 9 bases. The last part of the DNA fits TRBJ2-5 better; the J call may be wrong. CDR3 size: 14 residues. Germline values: CDR1 DFQATT, CDR2 SNEGSKA (reference sequence). CDR3 nucleotides: TGCAGTGCTAGGACTAGCGGAAGAAAAGCGACCCAGTACTTC. It specifies CSARTSGRKATQYF.

This sequence joins TRBV9 and TRBJ2-1, with TRBD2 matching over 9 bases. Germline V lookup: CDR1 SGDLS, CDR2 YYNGEE. CDR3 size: 17 residues. V was clipped by 0 bases and J by 2 bases; unmatched bases: 6. The CDR3 sequence: CASSVGGSGRTYNEQFF. CDR3 coding DNA: TGTGCCAGCAGCGTAGGGGGCAGCGGGAGGACCTACAATGAGCAGTTCTTC.

This chain links TRBV3-1 with TRBJ2-5, with TRBD2 matching 7 bases. Germline CDR1 and CDR2: LGHDT and YNNKEL (reference sequence). The CDR3 length is 16 residues. The V segment lost 4 bases and the J segment 2 bases; nucleotides outside the gene matches: 10. CDR3 DNA sequence: TGTGCCAGCAGCCGAAAGGGAGGGCTACTTCAAGAGACCCAGTACTTC. Its protein product is CASSRKGGLLQETQYF.

The rearrangement links TRBV5-1 to TRBJ2-7, with D possibly TRBD2 on 5 matching bases. V was clipped by 2 bases and J by 7 bases, with 25 bases between them. This CDR3 spans 17 amino acids. CDR1 and CDR2 (germline): SGHRS, YFSETQ. The CDR3 coding sequence is TGCGCCAGCAGCTTTGGATTGCGGGTTAGCTCCTACAATGAGCAGTACTTC. It is translated as CASSFGLRVSSYNEQYF. The variable domain in full, completed from reference TRBV5-1 and TRBJ2-7, reads KAGVTQTPRYLIKTRGQQVTLSCSPISGHRSVSWYQQTPGQGLQFLFEYFSETQRNKGNFPGRFSGRQFSNSRSEMNVSTLELGDSALYLCASSFGLRVSSYNEQYFGPGTRLTVT.

A few counts support this clonotype. CDR3 in amino acids: CASSLGGASGAYEQYF. The CDR3 DNA follows: TGTGCCAGCAGTTTAGGTGGAGCTAGCGGGGCCTACGAGCAGTACTTC. J is TRBJ2-7 and V is TRBV27; 9 nucleotides agree with TRBD2. The CDR3 is made up of 16 amino acids. The V segment lost 2 bases and the J segment 2 bases; nucleotides outside the gene matches: 7. Germline V gives CDR1 MNHEY, CDR2 SMNVEV (reference sequence).

The chain is built from TRBV20-1 and TRBJ2-3; TRBD2 agrees at 12 bases. CDR1 DFQATT and CDR2 SNEGSKA come from the germline V gene (reference sequence). With 3 bases clipped from V and 5 bases from J, the junction kept 12 bases outside the gene matches. CDR3 size: 17 residues. The CDR3 DNA reads TGCAGTGCTAGCAAATCCATAACTAGCGGGGGGAGAGATACGCAGTATTTT. It specifies CSASKSITSGGRDTQYF.

The chain combines TRBV7-2 with TRBJ1-6, with D possibly TRBD1 on 6 matching bases. The CDR3 extends over 17 amino acids. V was clipped by 5 bases and J by 0 bases, with 14 bases between them. Germline CDR1 and CDR2: SGHTA and FQGNSA. As DNA, the CDR3 is TGTGCCAGCAGCCCTGAAGGGGGGGGCTCCTATAATTCACCCCTCCACTTT. This codes for CASSPEGGGSYNSPLHF.

The genes are TRBV10-1 and TRBJ2-5; D gene uncertain. This CDR3 spans 14 amino acids. V was cut by 2 bases and J by 5 bases, with 12 bases left in between. Germline V gene data show CDR1 as WNHNN and CDR2 as SYGVQD (reference sequence). CDR3 loop: CASSEDTVEETQYF. In DNA form, the CDR3 reads TGCGCCAGCAGTGAGGACACAGTTGAGGAGACCCAGTACTTC.

The chain joins TRBV20-1 to TRBJ2-7; 11 bases fit TRBD2. The CDR3 covers 17 residues. The ends lost 1 base at V and 1 base at J; junction bases unmatched: 9. Germline loops: CDR1 DFQATT, CDR2 SNEGSKA (reference sequence). The CDR3 DNA follows: TGCAGTGCTAGAGCCAGGGCTCTAGCGGGAGGATCCTACGAGCAGTACTTC. Its protein product is CSARARALAGGSYEQYF.

The chain uses TRBV25-1 and TRBJ2-7, with D unclear. V was cut by 2 bases and J by 1 base, with 15 bases left in between. The germline V gene encodes CDR1 MGHDK and CDR2 SYGVNS. The CDR3 is made up of 16 amino acids. The DNA for the CDR3 is TGTGCCAGCAGTGAAGACTTGGTCACCTTATCCTACGAGCAGTACTTC. Translation gives CASSEDLVTLSYEQYF.

The chain employs TRBV2 and TRBJ2-5; the match to TRBD1 covers 8 bases. With V trimmed by 4 bases and J by 11 bases, 0 bases remained unmatched. The CDR3 has 10 residues. In germline, CDR1 is SNHLY, CDR2 FYNNEI. CDR3 in amino acids: CASSGQGQYF. In DNA, the CDR3 is TGTGCCAGCAGTGGACAGGGGCAGTACTTC. Full variable domain (rest looked up from reference TRBV2 and TRBJ2-5): EPEVTQTPSHQVTQMGQEVILRCVPISNHLYFYWYRQILGQKVEFLVSFYNNEISEKSEIFDDQFSVERPDGSNFTLKIRSTKLEDSAMYFCASSGQGQYFGPGTRLLVL.

The chain is built from TRBV3-1 and TRBJ2-1; 8 nucleotides line up with TRBD1. This CDR3 region has 14 residues. V was clipped by 2 bases and J by 9 bases; unmatched bases: 6. The germline gives CDR1 LGHDT, CDR2 YNNKEL (reference sequence). The CDR3 reads CASSQRSTGGEQFF. DNA for the CDR3: TGTGCCAGCAGCCAAAGGAGCACAGGGGGTGAGCAGTTCTTC.

This sequence joins TRBV7-7 and TRBJ2-5; 7 nucleotides align to TRBD1. The CDR3 totals 14 residues. With V trimmed by 5 bases and J by 4 bases, 7 bases remained unmatched. CDR1 is SSHAT, CDR2 FNYEAQ, per germline (reference sequence). The CDR3 sequence is CASSPAGGPETQYF. In DNA, the CDR3 is TGTGCCAGCAGCCCGGCAGGGGGACCAGAGACCCAGTACTTC.